These T cell receptor beta chains were read from a single sample in a study of response to subunit inactivated influenza vaccine. A single record per CDR3 protein comes from TCRdb applying MiXCR to the RT-PCR reads. The table lists over 750,000 distinct CDR3 sequences, around 20% of them singletons. This material consisted of PBMCs from blood, taken 4 to 6 days after vaccination. The receptors originated from a man aged 45-65 years who received an inactivated influenza vaccine. The CDR3 runs from the conserved cysteine through the conserved F or W. D genes are given only for firm matches.

v_call: TRBV7-3; d_call: NA; j_call: TRBJ1-1; cdr3_aa: CASSLDHADTEAFF
v_call: TRBV11-2; d_call: NA; j_call: TRBJ2-7; cdr3_aa: CASSFSGTVTYEQYF
v_call: TRBV6-1; d_call: NA; j_call: TRBJ1-6; cdr3_aa: CASSERSGHYGNSPLHF
v_call: TRBV27; d_call: TRBD2; j_call: TRBJ2-1; cdr3_aa: CASSPLAGASYNEQFF
v_call: TRBV12-3/TRBV12-4; d_call: TRBD2; j_call: TRBJ2-1; cdr3_aa: CASSTTLGERGDNEQFF
v_call: TRBV6-2/TRBV6-3; d_call: NA; j_call: TRBJ2-1; cdr3_aa: CASSYSGPSNEQFF
v_call: TRBV27; d_call: TRBD2; j_call: TRBJ2-7; cdr3_aa: CASSPYQTRAGGDEQYF
v_call: TRBV20-1; d_call: NA; j_call: TRBJ2-3; cdr3_aa: CSARERRVSTDTQYF
v_call: TRBV7-2; d_call: NA; j_call: TRBJ2-7; cdr3_aa: CASSLASGTMLPYEQYF
v_call: TRBV13; d_call: TRBD2; j_call: TRBJ2-3; cdr3_aa: CASSYSGLATDTQYF
v_call: TRBV9; d_call: NA; j_call: TRBJ2-3; cdr3_aa: CASRRQARGSDTQYF
v_call: TRBV28; d_call: TRBD1; j_call: TRBJ2-2; cdr3_aa: CASSLSRGLGGELFF
v_call: TRBV15; d_call: NA; j_call: TRBJ1-5; cdr3_aa: CATSRGGGRNQPQHF
v_call: TRBV4-3; d_call: TRBD1; j_call: TRBJ2-7; cdr3_aa: CASSQATGTGTYEQYF
v_call: TRBV9; d_call: TRBD1; j_call: TRBJ1-1; cdr3_aa: CASSVRQGGTEAFF
v_call: TRBV5-1; d_call: TRBD2; j_call: TRBJ2-1; cdr3_aa: CASSPGLVSDEQFF
v_call: TRBV9; d_call: NA; j_call: TRBJ2-2; cdr3_aa: CASSVAGASQTGELFF
v_call: TRBV14; d_call: TRBD1; j_call: TRBJ2-2; cdr3_aa: CASSLGQGKTWELFF
v_call: TRBV12-3/TRBV12-4; d_call: NA; j_call: TRBJ2-5; cdr3_aa: CASSRRGSQETQYF
v_call: TRBV6-5; d_call: TRBD1; j_call: TRBJ2-7; cdr3_aa: CASSYLSTGDSYEQYF
v_call: TRBV10-3; d_call: NA; j_call: TRBJ2-4; cdr3_aa: CAISESVTAKNIQYF
v_call: TRBV12-3/TRBV12-4; d_call: NA; j_call: TRBJ2-2; cdr3_aa: CASSFSPGPNTGELFF
v_call: TRBV27; d_call: NA; j_call: TRBJ2-7; cdr3_aa: CASSTTTGNYFYEQYF
v_call: TRBV12-3/TRBV12-4; d_call: NA; j_call: TRBJ2-2; cdr3_aa: CASNPFLNTGELFF
v_call: TRBV4-2; d_call: TRBD2; j_call: TRBJ2-7; cdr3_aa: CASSQGSLAGGFYEQYF
v_call: TRBV7-2; d_call: TRBD2; j_call: TRBJ2-7; cdr3_aa: CASRLAGGPQEQYF
v_call: TRBV12-3/TRBV12-4; d_call: NA; j_call: TRBJ2-1; cdr3_aa: CASSTPRRLPYNEQFF
v_call: TRBV11-2; d_call: NA; j_call: TRBJ2-3; cdr3_aa: CASSLDPSIRAQYF
v_call: TRBV7-2; d_call: NA; j_call: TRBJ2-7; cdr3_aa: CASSFVPGSEQYF
v_call: TRBV7-9; d_call: NA; j_call: TRBJ2-2; cdr3_aa: CASSLVSVNTGELFF
v_call: TRBV12-3/TRBV12-4; d_call: TRBD2; j_call: TRBJ2-3; cdr3_aa: CASSFETSVTDTQYF
v_call: TRBV12-5; d_call: NA; j_call: TRBJ2-2; cdr3_aa: CASGSGPGRLNTGELFF
v_call: TRBV6-5; d_call: NA; j_call: TRBJ1-1; cdr3_aa: CASSYGRERNTEAFF
v_call: TRBV5-1; d_call: NA; j_call: TRBJ2-5; cdr3_aa: CASSPGGAGGETQYF
v_call: TRBV5-6; d_call: TRBD1; j_call: TRBJ2-3; cdr3_aa: CASSFQGAEDTQYF
v_call: TRBV20-1; d_call: NA; j_call: TRBJ2-1; cdr3_aa: CSASTASRFYNEQFF
v_call: TRBV28; d_call: TRBD2; j_call: TRBJ2-3; cdr3_aa: CASSSGILAGVTDTQYF
v_call: TRBV6-1; d_call: NA; j_call: TRBJ2-7; cdr3_aa: CASSLRLGHEQYF
v_call: TRBV20-1; d_call: TRBD2; j_call: TRBJ2-5; cdr3_aa: CSARVSRSGGTQYF
v_call: TRBV20-1; d_call: TRBD1; j_call: TRBJ2-5; cdr3_aa: CSAILTGWGETQYF
v_call: TRBV24-1; d_call: TRBD2; j_call: TRBJ2-1; cdr3_aa: CATSDYGGSHNEQFF
v_call: TRBV10-2; d_call: NA; j_call: TRBJ2-1; cdr3_aa: CASSEFLSSSSYNEQFF
v_call: TRBV28; d_call: NA; j_call: TRBJ2-1; cdr3_aa: CASSPQTPNEQFF
v_call: TRBV12-3/TRBV12-4; d_call: NA; j_call: TRBJ2-7; cdr3_aa: CASSSIGGEQYF
v_call: TRBV20-1; d_call: NA; j_call: TRBJ2-4; cdr3_aa: CSARGQGEPKHIQYF
v_call: TRBV5-1; d_call: TRBD1; j_call: TRBJ2-1; cdr3_aa: CASSLRTGSYNEQFF
v_call: TRBV5-1; d_call: NA; j_call: TRBJ1-1; cdr3_aa: CASSAGLNTEAFF
v_call: TRBV19; d_call: TRBD1; j_call: TRBJ2-7; cdr3_aa: CASSPAGTGDSGNEQYF
v_call: TRBV6-2/TRBV6-3; d_call: TRBD1; j_call: TRBJ2-7; cdr3_aa: CASRIGQDSYEQYF
v_call: TRBV5-1; d_call: NA; j_call: TRBJ2-6; cdr3_aa: CASSPDSASGANVLTF
v_call: TRBV7-9; d_call: NA; j_call: TRBJ1-2; cdr3_aa: CASTIREGYTF
v_call: TRBV20-1; d_call: NA; j_call: TRBJ1-5; cdr3_aa: CSARGGNSNQPQHF
v_call: TRBV7-9; d_call: TRBD2; j_call: TRBJ2-5; cdr3_aa: CASSITSGRAVETQYF
v_call: TRBV7-9; d_call: NA; j_call: TRBJ1-1; cdr3_aa: CASSLVWSLTLNTEAFF
v_call: TRBV4-1; d_call: NA; j_call: TRBJ2-5; cdr3_aa: CASSLWFSETQYF
v_call: TRBV5-6; d_call: NA; j_call: TRBJ1-5; cdr3_aa: CASSLSVSYNQPQHF
v_call: TRBV12-3/TRBV12-4; d_call: NA; j_call: TRBJ1-4; cdr3_aa: CASSLRQGLLFF
v_call: TRBV11-1; d_call: NA; j_call: TRBJ2-1; cdr3_aa: CAMSPRLYYNEQFF
v_call: TRBV5-1; d_call: TRBD2; j_call: TRBJ2-3; cdr3_aa: CASSLGLAGMTDTQYF